This T cell receptor (beta chain) originates from a study of vaccination and CD4 T cells after COVID-19. On the study more broadly: A vaccine, either BNT162b2 or mRNA-1273, was given to participants in two doses. Overlapping spike peptides of SARS-CoV-2, HCoV-NL63, HCoV-OC43 and HCoV-229E were used, and cells were stimulated with them. Findings and caveats of the study: Only after vaccination were a median about 90% of convalescents' reactive clones seen.

V gave up 1 base and J gave up 4 bases, with 19 bases separating them. Germline V gene data show CDR1 as LNHDA and CDR2 as SQIVND (reference sequence). The CDR3 runs 17 residues. Sequencing of the DNA from cultured CD4+ T cells was carried out with the Oncomine TCR Beta short-read assay. TCRdb re-called the PCR reads through MiXCR, storing one row per CDR3 protein. The table has around 10,000 distinct CDR3 sequences, about 70% seen once. In this sample, this clonotype turned up once. The target antigen is unknown. As for treatment: approximately nine-day PBMC culture with coronavirus spike peptide pools or control peptides (ViraFEST assay).

This receptor was obtained from a human donor who had recovered from COVID-19. This rearrangement joins TRBV19 to TRBJ1-1; D ambiguous. Sequencing was performed on CD4+ T cells from blood, cultured in vitro, taken before SARS-CoV-2 vaccination. The CDR3 DNA is TGTGCCAGTAGTATAGGAGCCCGACGGACCGCTCCCACTGAAGCTTTCTTT. Translation: CASSIGARRTAPTEAFF.